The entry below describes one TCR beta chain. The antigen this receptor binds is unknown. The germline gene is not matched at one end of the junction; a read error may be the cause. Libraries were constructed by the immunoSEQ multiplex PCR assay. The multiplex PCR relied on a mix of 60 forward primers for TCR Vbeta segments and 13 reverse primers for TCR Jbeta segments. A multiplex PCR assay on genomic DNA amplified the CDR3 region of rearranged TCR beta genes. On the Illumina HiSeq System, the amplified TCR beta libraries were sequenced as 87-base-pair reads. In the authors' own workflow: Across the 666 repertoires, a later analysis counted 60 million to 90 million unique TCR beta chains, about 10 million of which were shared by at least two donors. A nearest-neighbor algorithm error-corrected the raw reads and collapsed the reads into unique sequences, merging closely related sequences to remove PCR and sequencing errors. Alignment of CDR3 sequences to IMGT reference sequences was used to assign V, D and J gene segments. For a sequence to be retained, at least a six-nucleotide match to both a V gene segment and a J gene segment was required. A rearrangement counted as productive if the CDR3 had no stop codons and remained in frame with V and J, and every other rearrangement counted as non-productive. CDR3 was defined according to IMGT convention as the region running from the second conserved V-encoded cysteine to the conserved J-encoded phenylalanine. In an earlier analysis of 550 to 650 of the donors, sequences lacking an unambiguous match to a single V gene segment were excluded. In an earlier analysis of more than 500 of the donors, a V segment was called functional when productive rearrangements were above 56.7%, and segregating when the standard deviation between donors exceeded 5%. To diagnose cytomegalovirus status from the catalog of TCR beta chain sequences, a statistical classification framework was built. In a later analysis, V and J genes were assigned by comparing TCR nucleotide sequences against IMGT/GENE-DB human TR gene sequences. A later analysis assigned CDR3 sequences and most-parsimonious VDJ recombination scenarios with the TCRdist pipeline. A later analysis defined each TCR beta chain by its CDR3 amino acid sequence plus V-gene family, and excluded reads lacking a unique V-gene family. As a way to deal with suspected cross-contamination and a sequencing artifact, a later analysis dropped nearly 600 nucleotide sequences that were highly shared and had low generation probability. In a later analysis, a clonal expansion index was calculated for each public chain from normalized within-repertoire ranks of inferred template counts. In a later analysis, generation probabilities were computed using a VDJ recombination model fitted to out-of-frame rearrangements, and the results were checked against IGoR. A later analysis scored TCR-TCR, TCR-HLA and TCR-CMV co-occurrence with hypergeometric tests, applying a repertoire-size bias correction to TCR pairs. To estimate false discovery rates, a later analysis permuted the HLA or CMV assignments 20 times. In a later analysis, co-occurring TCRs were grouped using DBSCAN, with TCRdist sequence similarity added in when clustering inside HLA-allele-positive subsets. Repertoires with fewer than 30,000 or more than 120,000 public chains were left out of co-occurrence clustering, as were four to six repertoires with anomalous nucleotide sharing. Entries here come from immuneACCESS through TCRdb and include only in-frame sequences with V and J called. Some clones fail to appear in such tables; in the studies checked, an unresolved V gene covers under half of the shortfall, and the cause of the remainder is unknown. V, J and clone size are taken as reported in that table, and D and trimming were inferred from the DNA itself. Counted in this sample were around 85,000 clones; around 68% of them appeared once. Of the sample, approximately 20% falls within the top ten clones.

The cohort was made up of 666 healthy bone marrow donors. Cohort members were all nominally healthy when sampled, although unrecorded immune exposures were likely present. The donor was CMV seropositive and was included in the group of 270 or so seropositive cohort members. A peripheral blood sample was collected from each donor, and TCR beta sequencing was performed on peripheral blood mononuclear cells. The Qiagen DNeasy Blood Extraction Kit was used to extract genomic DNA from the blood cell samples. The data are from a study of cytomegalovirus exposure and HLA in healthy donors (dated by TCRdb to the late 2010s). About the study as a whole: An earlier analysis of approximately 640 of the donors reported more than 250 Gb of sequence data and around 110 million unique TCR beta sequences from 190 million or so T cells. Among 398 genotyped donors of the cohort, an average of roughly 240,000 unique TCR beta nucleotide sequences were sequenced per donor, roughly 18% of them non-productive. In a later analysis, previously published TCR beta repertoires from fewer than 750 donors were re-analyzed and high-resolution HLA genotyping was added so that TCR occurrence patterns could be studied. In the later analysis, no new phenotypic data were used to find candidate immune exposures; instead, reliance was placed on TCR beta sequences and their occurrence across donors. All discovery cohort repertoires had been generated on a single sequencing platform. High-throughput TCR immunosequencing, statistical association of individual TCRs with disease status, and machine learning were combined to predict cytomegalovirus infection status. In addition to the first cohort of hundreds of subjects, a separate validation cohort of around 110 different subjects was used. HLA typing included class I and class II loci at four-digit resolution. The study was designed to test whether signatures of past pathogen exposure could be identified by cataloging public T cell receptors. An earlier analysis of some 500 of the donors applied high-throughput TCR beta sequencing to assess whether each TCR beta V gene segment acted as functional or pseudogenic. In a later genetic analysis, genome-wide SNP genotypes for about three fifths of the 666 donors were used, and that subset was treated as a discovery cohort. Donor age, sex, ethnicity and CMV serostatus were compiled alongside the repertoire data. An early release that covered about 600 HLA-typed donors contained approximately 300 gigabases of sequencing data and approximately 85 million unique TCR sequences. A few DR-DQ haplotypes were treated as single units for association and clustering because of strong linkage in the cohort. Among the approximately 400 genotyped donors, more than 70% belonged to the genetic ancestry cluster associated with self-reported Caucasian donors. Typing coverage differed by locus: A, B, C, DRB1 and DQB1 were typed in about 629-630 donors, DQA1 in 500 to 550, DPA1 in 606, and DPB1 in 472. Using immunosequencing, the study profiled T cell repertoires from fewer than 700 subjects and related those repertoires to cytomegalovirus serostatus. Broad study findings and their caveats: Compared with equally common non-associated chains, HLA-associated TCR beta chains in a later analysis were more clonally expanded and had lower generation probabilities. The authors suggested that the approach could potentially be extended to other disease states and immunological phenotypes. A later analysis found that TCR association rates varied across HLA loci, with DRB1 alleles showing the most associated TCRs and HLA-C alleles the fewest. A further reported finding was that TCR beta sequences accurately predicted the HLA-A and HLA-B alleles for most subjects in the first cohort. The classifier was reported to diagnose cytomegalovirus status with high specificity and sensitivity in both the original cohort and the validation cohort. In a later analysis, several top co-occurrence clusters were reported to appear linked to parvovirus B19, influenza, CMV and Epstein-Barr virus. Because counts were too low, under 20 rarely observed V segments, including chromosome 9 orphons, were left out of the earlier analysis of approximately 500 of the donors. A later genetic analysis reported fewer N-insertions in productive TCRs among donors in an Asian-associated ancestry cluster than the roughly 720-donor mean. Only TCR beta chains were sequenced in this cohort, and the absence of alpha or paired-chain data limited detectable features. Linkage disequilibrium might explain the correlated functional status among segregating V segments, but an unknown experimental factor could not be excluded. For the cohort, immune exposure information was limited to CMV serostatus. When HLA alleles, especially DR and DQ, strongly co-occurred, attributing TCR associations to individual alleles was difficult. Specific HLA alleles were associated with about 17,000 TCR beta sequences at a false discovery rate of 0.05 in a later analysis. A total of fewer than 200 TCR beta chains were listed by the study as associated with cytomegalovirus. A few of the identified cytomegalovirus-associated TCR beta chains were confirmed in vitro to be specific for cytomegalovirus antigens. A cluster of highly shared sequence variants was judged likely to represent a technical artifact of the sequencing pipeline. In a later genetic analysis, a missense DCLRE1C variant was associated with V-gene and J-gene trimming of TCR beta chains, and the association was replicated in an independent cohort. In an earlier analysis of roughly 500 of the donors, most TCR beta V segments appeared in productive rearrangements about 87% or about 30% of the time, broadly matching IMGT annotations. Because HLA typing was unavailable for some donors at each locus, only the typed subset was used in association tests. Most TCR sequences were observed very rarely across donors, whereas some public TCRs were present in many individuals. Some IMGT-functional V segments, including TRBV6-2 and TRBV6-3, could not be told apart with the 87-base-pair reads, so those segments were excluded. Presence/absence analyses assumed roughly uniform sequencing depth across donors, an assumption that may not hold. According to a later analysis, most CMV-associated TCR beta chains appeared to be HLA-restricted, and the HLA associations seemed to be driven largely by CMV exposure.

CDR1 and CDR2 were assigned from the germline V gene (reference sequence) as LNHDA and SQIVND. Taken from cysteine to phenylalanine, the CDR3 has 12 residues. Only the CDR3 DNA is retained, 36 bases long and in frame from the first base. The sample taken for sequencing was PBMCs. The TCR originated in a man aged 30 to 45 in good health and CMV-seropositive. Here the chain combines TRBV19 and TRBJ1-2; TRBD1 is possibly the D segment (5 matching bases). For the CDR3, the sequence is CASSMYQGGYPF. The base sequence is TGTGCCAGTAGTATGTACCAGGGTGGCTACCCCTTC.